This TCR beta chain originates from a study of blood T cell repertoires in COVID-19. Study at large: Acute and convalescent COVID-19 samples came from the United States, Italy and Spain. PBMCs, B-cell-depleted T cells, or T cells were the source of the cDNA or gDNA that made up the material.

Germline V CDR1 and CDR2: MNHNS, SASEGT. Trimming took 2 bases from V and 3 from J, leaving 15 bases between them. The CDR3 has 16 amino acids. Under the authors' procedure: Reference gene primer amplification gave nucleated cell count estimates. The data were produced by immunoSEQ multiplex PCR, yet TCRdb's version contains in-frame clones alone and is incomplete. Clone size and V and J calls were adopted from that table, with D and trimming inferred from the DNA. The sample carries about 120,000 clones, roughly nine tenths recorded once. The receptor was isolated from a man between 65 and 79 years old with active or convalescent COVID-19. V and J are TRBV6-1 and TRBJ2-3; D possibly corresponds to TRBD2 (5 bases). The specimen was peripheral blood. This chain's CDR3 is CASSEIGTRETDTQYF. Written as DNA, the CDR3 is TGTGCCAGCAGTGAAATTGGTACGAGGGAAACAGATACGCAGTATTTT.